The 10 T cell receptor beta chains reported below all come from one sample, sequenced in a study of T cells in Graves' hyperthyroidism and ophthalmopathy. Authors of the study amplified TCR beta CDR3 regions from RNA transcripts. The HTBI primer set drove a first-round RT-PCR of the TCR CDR3. TCRdb re-called the multiplex PCR reads with MiXCR, one entry per CDR3 protein. The sample lists hundreds of thousands of distinct CDR3 sequences; roughly 15% were seen once. Sequenced input: blood. The origin of the receptors is a woman aged 50 to 60 with Graves' ophthalmopathy.

In this sample, this clonotype turned up many times. The chain employs TRBV29-1 and TRBJ1-2; D gene ambiguous. The CDR3 has 11 residues. Trimming cost V 7 bases and J 2 bases, with 8 bases left between them. CDR1 is SQVTM and CDR2 is ANQGSEA in the germline V gene. CDR3 nucleotide sequence: TGCAGCGCCGACGGAAACTATGGCTACACCTTC. Protein sequence: CSADGNYGYTF.

This clonotype was recorded at least ten times. The chain combines TRBV6-2 or TRBV6-3 with TRBJ2-1, with 11 nucleotides matching TRBD2. The CDR3 spans 18 residues. Trimming at V came to 3 bases and at J to 5 bases, leaving 12 bases not matched to a gene. CDR1 is MNHEY and CDR2 is SVGEGT in the germline V gene. CDR3 residues: CASSYSPLAGGLDNEQFF. CDR3 sequence (DNA): TGTGCCAGCAGTTATAGTCCTCTAGCGGGAGGACTCGACAATGAGCAGTTCTTC.

This clonotype appeared many times. The V gene is TRBV6-1, the J gene TRBJ2-5; D might be TRBD1 (5 bases). With 3 bases removed from V and 5 bases from J, the gap between germline ends came to 16 bases. The CDR3 totals 15 residues. CDR1 is MNHNS, CDR2 SASEGT, per germline. The DNA for the CDR3 is TGTGCCAGCAGTGACTTACAAGGGGTACGGGAGACCCAGTACTTC. Protein sequence: CASSDLQGVRETQYF.

This clonotype showed up many times. The genes are TRBV30 and TRBJ2-1, with D unresolved. Per germline, CDR1 GTSNPN and CDR2 SVGIG (reference sequence). Trimming shortened V by 2 bases and J by 5 bases, and 13 bases separated the two germline ends. The CDR3 sequence is 14 residues long. The DNA of the CDR3 is TGTGCCTGGAGTTCGAGGCAGTTCCACAATGAGCAGTTCTTC. This encodes CAWSSRQFHNEQFF.

This clonotype has more than one count but fewer than ten. The chain is built from TRBV25-1 and TRBJ2-7; 8 bases agree with TRBD1. The CDR3 covers 14 residues. Germline trimming cut 6 bases from V and 3 bases from J; bases unmatched to any gene: 7. Germline CDR1 and CDR2: MGHDK and SYGVNS. CDR3 DNA sequence: TGTGCCAGCAGAGGACAGGGTAGGTACTACGAGCAGTACTTC. It is translated as CASRGQGRYYEQYF.

Comments on this clonotype: A much bigger clone sits one base away, suggesting this may be a read error. The DNA of the CDR3 is TGTGTCAGCAGTTACCGAGCCCCGAGCTACGAGCAGTACTTC. It translates to CVSSYRAPSYEQYF. The chain links TRBV28 to TRBJ2-7; no definite D call. The CDR3 contains 14 residues. CDR1 is MDHEN and CDR2 is SYDVKM in the germline V gene.

This clonotype came up a few times. A much larger clone is a single base away; this may be a read error. The chain combines TRBV6-2 or TRBV6-3 with TRBJ2-2; TRBD2 matches 9 bases. From germline, CDR1 is MNHEY and CDR2 SVGEGT. The CDR3 is made up of 14 amino acids. Trimming removed 7 bases from V and 4 bases from J; junction bases left unmatched: 4. For the CDR3, the DNA is TGTGCCAGCAACAAAGCGGGAGGCACCGGGGAGCTGTTTTTT. Amino acid sequence: CASNKAGGTGELFF.

In this sample, this clonotype turned up once. The chain has TRBV28 and TRBJ2-7, with TRBD2 matching 11 bases. The CDR3 extends over 16 amino acids. The junction had 12 bases not matched to a gene; V was cut back by 5 bases and J by 6 bases. Germline V CDR1 and CDR2: MDHEN, SYDVKM. As DNA, the CDR3 is TGTGCCAGCAGTCTCCTTAGCGGGAGGGCCCGTTTCGAGCAGTACTTC. It specifies CASSLLSGRARFEQYF.

In this sample, this clonotype turned up many times. Written as DNA, the CDR3 is TGTGCCAGCACATTGTCTAGCGGTTTCTCCTACGAGCAGTACTTC. Its translation is CASTLSSGFSYEQYF. The gene calls are TRBV28 and TRBJ2-7; TRBD2 matches 7 bases. V was pared by 7 bases and J by 0 bases, with 9 bases of the junction left unmatched. The germline V gene has CDR1 MDHEN and CDR2 SYDVKM. CDR3 length: 15 amino acids.

The chain combines TRBV7-6 with TRBJ2-1, with TRBD1 matching 10 bases. The V segment lost 1 base and the J segment 6 bases; nucleotides outside the gene matches: 21. The CDR3 runs to 21 residues. Germline loops: CDR1 SGHVS, CDR2 FNYEAQ. Here the CDR3 reads CASSLGPGTGAGGARFNEQFF. The CDR3, as DNA: TGTGCCAGCAGCTTAGGACCCGGGACAGGGGCGGGAGGCGCCAGATTCAATGAGCAGTTCTTC.